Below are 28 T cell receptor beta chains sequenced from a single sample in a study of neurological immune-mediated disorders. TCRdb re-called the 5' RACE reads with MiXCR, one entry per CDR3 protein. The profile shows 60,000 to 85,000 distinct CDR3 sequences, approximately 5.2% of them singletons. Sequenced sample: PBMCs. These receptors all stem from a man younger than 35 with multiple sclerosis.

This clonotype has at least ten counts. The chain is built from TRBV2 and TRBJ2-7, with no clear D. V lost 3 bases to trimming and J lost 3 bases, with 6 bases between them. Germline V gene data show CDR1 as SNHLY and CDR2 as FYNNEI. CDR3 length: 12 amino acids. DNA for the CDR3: TGTGCCAGCAGTGAGGCCATCTACGAGCAGTACTTC. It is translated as CASSEAIYEQYF.

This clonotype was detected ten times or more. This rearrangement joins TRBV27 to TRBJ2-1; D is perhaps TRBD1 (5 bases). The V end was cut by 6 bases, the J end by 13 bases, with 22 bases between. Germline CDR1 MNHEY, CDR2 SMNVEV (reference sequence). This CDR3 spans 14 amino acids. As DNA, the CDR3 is TGTGCCAGCAGCCGTGGGGCGTATCCAATGAGTCAGTTCTTC. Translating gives CASSRGAYPMSQFF.

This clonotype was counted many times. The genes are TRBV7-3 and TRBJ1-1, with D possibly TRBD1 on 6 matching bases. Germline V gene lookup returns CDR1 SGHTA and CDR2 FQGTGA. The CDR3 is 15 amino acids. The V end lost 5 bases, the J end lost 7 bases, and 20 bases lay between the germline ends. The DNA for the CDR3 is TGTGCCAGCAGCCCCCAAGGGGCGGGGGGCGGTGAAGCTTTCTTT. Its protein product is CASSPQGAGGGEAFF.

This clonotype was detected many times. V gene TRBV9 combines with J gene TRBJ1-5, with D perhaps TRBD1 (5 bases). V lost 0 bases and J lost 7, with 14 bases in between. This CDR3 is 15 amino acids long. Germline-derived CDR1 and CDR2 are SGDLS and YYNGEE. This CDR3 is CASSVGLGVGQPQHF. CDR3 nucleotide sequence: TGTGCCAGCAGCGTAGGGCTGGGGGTAGGGCAGCCCCAGCATTTT.

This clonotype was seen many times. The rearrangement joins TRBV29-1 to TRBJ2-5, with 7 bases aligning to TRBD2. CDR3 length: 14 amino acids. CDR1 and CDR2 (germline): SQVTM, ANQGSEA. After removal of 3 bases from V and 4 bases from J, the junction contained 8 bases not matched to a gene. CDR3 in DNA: TGCAGCGTTGACGGGGGGAAAATCGGAGAGACCCAGTACTTC. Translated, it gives CSVDGGKIGETQYF. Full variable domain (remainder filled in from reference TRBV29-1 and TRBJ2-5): SAVISQKPSRDICQRGTSLTIQCQVDSQVTMMFWYRQQPGQSLTLIATANQGSEATYESGFVIDKFPISRPNLTFSTLTVSNMSPEDSSIYLCSVDGGKIGETQYFGPGTRLLVL.

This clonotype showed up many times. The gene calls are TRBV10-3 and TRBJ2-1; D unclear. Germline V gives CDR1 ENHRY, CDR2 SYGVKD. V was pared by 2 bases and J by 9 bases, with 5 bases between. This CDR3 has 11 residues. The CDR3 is CAISEIREQFF. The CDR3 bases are TGTGCCATCAGTGAGATCCGTGAGCAGTTCTTC.

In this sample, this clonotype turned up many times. CDR3 nucleotide sequence: TGTGCCAGCAGCTATGGGAGAGAAGCTTTCTTT. It encodes CASSYGREAFF. This chain uses TRBV11-2 with TRBJ1-1; D is unresolved. CDR3 length equals 11 residues. V shed 4 bases and J shed 8 bases, with 8 bases lying between them. CDR1 is SGHAT and CDR2 is FQNNGV in the germline V gene.

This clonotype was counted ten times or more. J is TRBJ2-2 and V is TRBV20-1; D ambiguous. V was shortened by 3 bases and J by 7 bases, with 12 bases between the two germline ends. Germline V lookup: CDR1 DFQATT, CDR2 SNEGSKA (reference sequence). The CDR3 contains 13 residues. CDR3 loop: CSASRRLGGELFF. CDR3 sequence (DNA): TGCAGTGCTAGCAGGAGACTTGGCGGGGAGCTGTTTTTT.

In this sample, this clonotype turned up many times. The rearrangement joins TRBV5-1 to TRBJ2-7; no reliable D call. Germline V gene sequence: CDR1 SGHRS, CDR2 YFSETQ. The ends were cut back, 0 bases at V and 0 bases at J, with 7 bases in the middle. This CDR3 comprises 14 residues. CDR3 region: CASSLDRDSYEQYF. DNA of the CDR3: TGCGCCAGCAGCTTGGATAGGGACTCCTACGAGCAGTACTTC.

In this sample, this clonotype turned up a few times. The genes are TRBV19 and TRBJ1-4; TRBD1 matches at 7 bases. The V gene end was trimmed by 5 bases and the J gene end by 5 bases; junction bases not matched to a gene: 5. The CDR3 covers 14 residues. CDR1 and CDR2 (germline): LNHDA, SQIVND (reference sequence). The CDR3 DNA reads TGTGCCAGTAGTGAATCGACAGGGAATGAAAAACTGTTTTTT. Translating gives CASSESTGNEKLFF.

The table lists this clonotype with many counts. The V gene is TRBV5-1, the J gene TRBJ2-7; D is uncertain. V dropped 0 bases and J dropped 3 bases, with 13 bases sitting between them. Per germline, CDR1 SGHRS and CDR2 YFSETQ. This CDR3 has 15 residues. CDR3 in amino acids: CASSLDGSAYYEQYF. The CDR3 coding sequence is TGCGCCAGCAGCTTGGATGGGTCCGCTTACTACGAGCAGTACTTC.

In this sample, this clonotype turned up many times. CDR3 region: CSAVTDTYEQYF. The DNA for the CDR3 is TGCAGTGCTGTCACAGATACCTACGAGCAGTACTTC. The rearrangement joins TRBV20-1 to TRBJ2-7; D not certain. Trimming took off 5 bases at V and 2 bases at J, with 10 bases between the two ends. From germline, CDR1 is DFQATT and CDR2 SNEGSKA (reference sequence). The CDR3 is made up of 12 amino acids.

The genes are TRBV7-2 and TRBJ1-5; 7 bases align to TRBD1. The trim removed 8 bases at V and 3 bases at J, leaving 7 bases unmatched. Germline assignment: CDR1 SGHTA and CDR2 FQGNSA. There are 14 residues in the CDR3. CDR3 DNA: TGTGCCAGCGGCCTACAGGGGTCCAATCAGCCCCAGCATTTT. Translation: CASGLQGSNQPQHF.

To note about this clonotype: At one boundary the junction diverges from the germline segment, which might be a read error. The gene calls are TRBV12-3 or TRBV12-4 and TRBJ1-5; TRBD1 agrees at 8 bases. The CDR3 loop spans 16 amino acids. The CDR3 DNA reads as TGTGCCAGCACCGAGCGGGACAGGTTAAGCAATCAGCCCCAGAATTTT. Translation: CASTERDRLSNQPQNF.

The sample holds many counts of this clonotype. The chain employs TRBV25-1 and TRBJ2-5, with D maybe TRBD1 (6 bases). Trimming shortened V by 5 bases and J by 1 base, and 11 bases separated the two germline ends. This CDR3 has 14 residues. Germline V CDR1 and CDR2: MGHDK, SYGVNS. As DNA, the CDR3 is TGTGCCAGCAGTCCCTTGGACAGCCAAGAGACCCAGTACTTC. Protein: CASSPLDSQETQYF.

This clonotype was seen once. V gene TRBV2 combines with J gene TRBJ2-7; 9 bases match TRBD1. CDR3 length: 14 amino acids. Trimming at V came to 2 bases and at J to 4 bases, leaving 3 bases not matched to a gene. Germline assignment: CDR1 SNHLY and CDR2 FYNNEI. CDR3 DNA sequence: TGTGCCAGCAGTGAACAGGGACAGGGTTACGAGCAGTACTTC. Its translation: CASSEQGQGYEQYF.

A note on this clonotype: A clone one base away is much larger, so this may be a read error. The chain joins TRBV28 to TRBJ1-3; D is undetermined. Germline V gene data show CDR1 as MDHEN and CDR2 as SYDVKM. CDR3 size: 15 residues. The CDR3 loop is CASSLESSSGKTIYF. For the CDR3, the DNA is TGTGCCAGCAGTTTAGAGTCTTCCTCTGGAAAAACCATATATTTT.

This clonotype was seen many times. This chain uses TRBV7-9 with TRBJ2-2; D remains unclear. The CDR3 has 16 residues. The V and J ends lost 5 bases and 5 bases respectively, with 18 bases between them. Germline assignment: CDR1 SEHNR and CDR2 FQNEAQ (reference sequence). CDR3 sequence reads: CASSPSLRLATGELFF. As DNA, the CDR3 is TGTGCCAGCAGCCCCTCCCTTCGACTGGCAACCGGGGAGCTGTTTTTT.

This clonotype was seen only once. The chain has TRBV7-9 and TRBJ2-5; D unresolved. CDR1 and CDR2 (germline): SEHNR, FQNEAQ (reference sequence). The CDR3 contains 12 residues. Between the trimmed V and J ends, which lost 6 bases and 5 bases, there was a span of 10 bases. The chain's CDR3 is CASRLVGETQYF. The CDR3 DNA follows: TGTGCCAGCAGACTCGTCGGGGAGACCCAGTACTTC.

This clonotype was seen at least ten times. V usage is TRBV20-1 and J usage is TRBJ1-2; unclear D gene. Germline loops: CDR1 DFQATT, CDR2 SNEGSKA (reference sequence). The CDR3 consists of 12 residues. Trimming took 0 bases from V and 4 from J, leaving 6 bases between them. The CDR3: CSARDPGYGYTF. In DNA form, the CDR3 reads TGCAGTGCTAGAGATCCCGGCTATGGCTACACCTTC.

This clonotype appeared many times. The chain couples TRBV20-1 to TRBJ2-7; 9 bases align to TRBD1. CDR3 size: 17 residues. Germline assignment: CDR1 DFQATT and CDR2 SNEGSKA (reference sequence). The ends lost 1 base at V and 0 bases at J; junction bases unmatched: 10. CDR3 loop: CSARGPSRDRASYEQYF. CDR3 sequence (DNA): TGCAGTGCTAGAGGCCCATCCCGGGACAGGGCCTCCTACGAGCAGTACTTC.

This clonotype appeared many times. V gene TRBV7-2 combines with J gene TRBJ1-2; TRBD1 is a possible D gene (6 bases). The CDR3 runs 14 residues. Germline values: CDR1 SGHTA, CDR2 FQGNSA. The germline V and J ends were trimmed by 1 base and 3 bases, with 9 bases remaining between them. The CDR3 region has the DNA TGTGCCAGCAGCTTAGTAGCAGGGGACTATGGCTACACCTTC. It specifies CASSLVAGDYGYTF.

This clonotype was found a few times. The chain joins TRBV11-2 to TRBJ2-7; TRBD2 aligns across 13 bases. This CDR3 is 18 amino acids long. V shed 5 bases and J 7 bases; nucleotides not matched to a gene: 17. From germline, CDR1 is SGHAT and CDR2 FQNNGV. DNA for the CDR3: TGTGCCAGCAGCCATAGGACGGGACTAGCGGGACTAGTGGGGGAGCAGTACTTC. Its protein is CASSHRTGLAGLVGEQYF.

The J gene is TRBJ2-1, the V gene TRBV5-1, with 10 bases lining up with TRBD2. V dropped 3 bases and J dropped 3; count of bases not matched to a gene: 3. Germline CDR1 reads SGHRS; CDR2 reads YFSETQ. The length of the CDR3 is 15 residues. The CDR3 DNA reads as TGCGCCAGCAGCTCGGGACTAGCGTTCTACAATGAGCAGTTCTTC. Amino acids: CASSSGLAFYNEQFF.

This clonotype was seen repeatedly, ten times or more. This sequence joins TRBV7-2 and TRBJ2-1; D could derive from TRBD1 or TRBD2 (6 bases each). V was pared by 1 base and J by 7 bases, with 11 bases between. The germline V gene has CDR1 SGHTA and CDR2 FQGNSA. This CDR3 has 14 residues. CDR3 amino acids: CASSLDWGANEQFF. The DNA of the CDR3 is TGTGCCAGCAGCTTAGACTGGGGGGCGAATGAGCAGTTCTTC.

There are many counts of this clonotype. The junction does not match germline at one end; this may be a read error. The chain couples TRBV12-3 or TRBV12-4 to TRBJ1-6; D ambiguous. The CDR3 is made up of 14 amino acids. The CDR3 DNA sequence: TGTGCCAGCAGTTCTCGGGGAGATAATTCACCCCTCAACTTT. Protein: CASSSRGDNSPLNF.

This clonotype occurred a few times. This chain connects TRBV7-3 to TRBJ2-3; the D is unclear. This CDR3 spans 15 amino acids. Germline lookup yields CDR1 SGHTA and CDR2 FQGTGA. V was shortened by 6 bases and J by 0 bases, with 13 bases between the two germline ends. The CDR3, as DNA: TGTGCCAGCAGGGAGCAGACTTCTAGCACAGATACGCAGTATTTT. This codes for CASREQTSSTDTQYF.

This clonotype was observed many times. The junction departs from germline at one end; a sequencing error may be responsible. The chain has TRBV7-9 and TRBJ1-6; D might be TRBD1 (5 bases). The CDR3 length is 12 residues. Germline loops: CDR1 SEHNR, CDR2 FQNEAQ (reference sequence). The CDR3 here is CASSFDSSPLNF. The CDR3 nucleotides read TGTGCCAGCAGCTTTGACAGTTCACCCCTCAACTTT.